A single sample is the source of the 18 T cell receptor beta chains below, sequenced in a study of shared clonotypes between healthy human individuals. Method: immunoSEQ multiplex PCR; TCRdb's copy keeps in-frame clones and lacks some. The repertoire has roughly 500,000 clones, roughly 95% of them found once; the top ten carry 0.06%. The sample consisted of naive CD4+ T cells sorted from blood. Described subset: CD45RA+ positively selected. These receptors came from a woman in her thirties in good health.

This chain uses TRBV27 with TRBJ2-3; 9 positions agree with TRBD2. The junction had 16 bases not matched to a gene; V was cut back by 4 bases and J by 8 bases. The CDR3 runs 17 residues. Per germline, CDR1 MNHEY and CDR2 SMNVEV (reference sequence). The CDR3 DNA is TGTGCCAGCAGTTCAGCGACCTCTAGCGGGATTATGGGTACGCAGTATTTT. The encoded protein is CASSSATSSGIMGTQYF.

The chain employs TRBV7-9 and TRBJ1-4; no definite D call. V was trimmed by 2 bases and J by 0 bases, leaving 10 bases between them. Germline CDR1 SEHNR, CDR2 FQNEAQ (reference sequence). The CDR3 extends over 16 amino acids. In nucleotides, the CDR3 is TGTGCCAGCAGCTTAACAAGCCTTCCAACTAATGAAAAACTGTTTTTT. It encodes CASSLTSLPTNEKLFF.

The rearrangement joins TRBV5-4 to TRBJ2-5; 8 nucleotides agree with TRBD2. Matching the DNA end better, TRBJ2-7 makes the J call doubtful. This CDR3 region has 14 residues. Germline assignment: CDR1 SGHNT and CDR2 YYREEE (reference sequence). CDR3 DNA: TGTGCCAGCAGGAACTTTAGCGGGATGTACGAGCAGTACTTC. It is translated as CASRNFSGMYEQYF.

The rearrangement joins TRBV21-1 to TRBJ1-2. TRBV21-1 is a pseudogene locus. This CDR3 has 15 residues. Here the CDR3 reads CASSSRHRQGYGYTF. CDR3 in DNA: TGTGCCAGCAGCTCTAGACACCGACAAGGCTATGGCTACACCTTC.

The V gene is TRBV28, the J gene TRBJ2-7; D not resolved. Germline CDR1 is MDHEN and CDR2 is SYDVKM. This CDR3 has 13 amino acids. V was clipped by 5 bases and J by 3 bases, with 11 bases between them. The CDR3 loop reads CASSIDGYYEQYF. The DNA for the CDR3 is TGTGCCAGCAGTATCGACGGATACTACGAGCAGTACTTC.

The V gene is TRBV18, the J gene TRBJ2-7; D remains unclear. The CDR3 sequence is 12 residues long. The V end lost 3 bases, the J end lost 4 bases, and 7 bases lay between the germline ends. CDR1 and CDR2 (germline): KGHSH, LQKENI. The DNA for the CDR3 is TGTGCCAGCTCACCCCGCTCATACGAGCAGTACTTC. It translates to CASSPRSYEQYF.

The chain uses TRBV5-1 and TRBJ1-6; D is unclear. The V gene's germline CDR1 is SGHRS and CDR2 YFSETQ. V lost 1 base and J 5 bases, leaving 13 bases between the germline ends. The CDR3 length is 16 residues. Here the CDR3 reads CASSLSPAADNSPLHF. The CDR3 nucleotides are TGCGCCAGCAGCTTGTCCCCAGCGGCAGATAATTCACCCCTCCACTTT. The entire variable domain, with the rest obtained from reference TRBV5-1 and TRBJ1-6, is as follows: KAGVTQTPRYLIKTRGQQVTLSCSPISGHRSVSWYQQTPGQGLQFLFEYFSETQRNKGNFPGRFSGRQFSNSRSEMNVSTLELGDSALYLCASSLSPAADNSPLHFGNGTRLTVT.

The rearrangement uses TRBV28 and TRBJ2-7; a weak D match, TRBD1 (6 bases). V shed 9 bases and J shed 0 bases, with 9 bases lying between them. Germline assignment: CDR1 MDHEN and CDR2 SYDVKM. This CDR3 contains 12 residues. CDR3 nucleotide sequence: TGTGCCAGTTGGGACACCTCCTACGAGCAGTACTTC. As protein: CASWDTSYEQYF.

This clone has a single count. V usage is TRBV27 and J usage is TRBJ1-2; 8 bases are a match to TRBD1. The CDR3 totals 19 residues. V was clipped by 6 bases and J by 4 bases; unmatched bases: 22. In germline, CDR1 is MNHEY, CDR2 SMNVEV (reference sequence). DNA for the CDR3: TGTGCCAGCAGAACGTACGGCAGGGGGCCTCTCAAGATGGCCTATGGCTACACCTTC. It encodes CASRTYGRGPLKMAYGYTF.

The rearrangement joins TRBV6-6 to TRBJ1-2, with D hard to call. The CDR3 runs 16 residues. CDR1 and CDR2 from the germline V gene are MNHNY and SVGAGI (reference sequence). Trimming shortened V by 0 bases and J by 0 bases, and 11 bases separated the two germline ends. CDR3 residues: CASSYSASMANYGYTF. In nucleotides, the CDR3 is TGTGCCAGCAGTTACTCGGCGAGTATGGCTAACTATGGCTACACCTTC.

This clone was detected only once. The J gene is TRBJ2-1, the V gene TRBV19; 7 bases line up with TRBD1. This CDR3 is 16 amino acids long. Trimming took 5 bases from V and 4 from J; bases not matched to a gene: 11. Germline V gives CDR1 LNHDA, CDR2 SQIVND (reference sequence). CDR3 bases: TGTGCCAGTAGTGCCCCTCAGGGGGAGCCTTACAATGAGCAGTTCTTC. Translating gives CASSAPQGEPYNEQFF.

The rearrangement joins TRBV30 to TRBJ2-1; a possible D gene is TRBD2 (6 bases). The V and J ends lost 5 bases and 5 bases respectively, with 16 bases between them. The length of the CDR3 is 14 residues. Germline V gives CDR1 GTSNPN, CDR2 SVGIG (reference sequence). In DNA, the CDR3 is TGTGCCTGGGCTAATCTTAGGAGGGACAATGAGCAGTTCTTC. Protein: CAWANLRRDNEQFF. The whole variable domain, filled in from reference TRBV30 and TRBJ2-1, reads SQTIHQWPATLVQPVGSPLSLECTVEGTSNPNLYWYRQAAGRGLQLLFYSVGIGQISSEVPQNLSASRPQDRQFILSSKKLLLSDSGFYLCAWANLRRDNEQFFGPGTRLTVL.

The chain recombines TRBV5-4 with TRBJ1-1, with D possibly TRBD1 on 5 matching bases. Between the trimmed V and J ends, which lost 1 base and 1 base, there was a span of 14 bases. Per germline, CDR1 SGHNT and CDR2 YYREEE (reference sequence). CDR3 length equals 16 residues. The CDR3 DNA is TGTGCCAGCAGCTTGAATGGGGCCGGTCGGAACACTGAAGCTTTCTTT. Translation: CASSLNGAGRNTEAFF.

V usage is TRBV10-1 and J usage is TRBJ2-2; D tentatively fits TRBD1 or TRBD2 (5 bases each). There are 14 residues in the CDR3. Germline V gene lookup returns CDR1 WNHNN and CDR2 SYGVQD (reference sequence). V lost 2 bases and J 5 bases, leaving 9 bases between the germline ends. The CDR3 protein is CASSEEGWTGELFF. The CDR3 coding sequence is TGCGCCAGCAGTGAGGAGGGGTGGACCGGGGAGCTGTTTTTT.

A few counts support this clone. This sequence joins TRBV7-6 and TRBJ2-7, with TRBD1 matching over 10 bases. This CDR3 is built from 15 residues. V dropped 2 bases and J dropped 0; count of bases not matched to a gene: 1. Germline assignment: CDR1 SGHVS and CDR2 FNYEAQ. The CDR3 bases are TGTGCCAGCAGCTTACGGACAGGGGGCTCCTACGAGCAGTACTTC. Its protein is CASSLRTGGSYEQYF.

The chain employs TRBV6-5 and TRBJ1-5; D uncertain. The germline gives CDR1 MNHEY, CDR2 SVGAGI. The V end was cut by 2 bases, the J end by 5 bases, with 10 bases between. This CDR3 is built from 14 residues. In DNA form, the CDR3 reads TGTGCCAGCAGTTACAGCGGATCCGATCAGCCCCAGCATTTT. It codes for CASSYSGSDQPQHF.

The CDR3 here is CASRIGTGGYPSGANVLTF. CDR3 DNA sequence: TGTGCAAGTCGCATCGGGACAGGGGGCTATCCTTCTGGGGCCAACGTCCTGACTTTC. The genes are TRBV12-2 and TRBJ2-6; whether TRBD1, the table's D call, matches the DNA was not checked. TRBV12-2 is tagged as a pseudogene. The CDR3 length is 19 residues.

The chain carries TRBV5-8 and TRBJ2-7; TRBD2 is a possible D gene (5 bases). Trimming removed 3 bases at V and 5 bases at J, with 9 bases between. The V gene's germline CDR1 is SGHTS and CDR2 YDEGEE. The CDR3 is made up of 12 amino acids. CDR3 DNA: TGTGCCAGCAGCTGGCGGGTTAACGAGCAGTACTTC. It encodes CASSWRVNEQYF.